Sequencing of this T cell receptor beta chain was carried out in a study of cytomegalovirus exposure and HLA in healthy donors. PCR was performed using 60 Vbeta and 13 Jbeta primers. Sequencing used immunoSEQ multiplex PCR; TCRdb keeps in-frame clones, though not all of them. The sample has around 150,000 clones, about four fifths seen once. The CDR3 spans 19 residues. Germline lookup yields CDR1 LNHDA and CDR2 SQIVND (reference sequence). V shed 10 bases and J 6 bases; nucleotides not matched to a gene: 23. The origin of this receptor is a man aged 25-45 years in good health. The genes are TRBV19 and TRBJ2-2; 10 positions agree with TRBD2. The material sequenced was PBMCs. Here the CDR3 reads CATPGVASGSGRGPGELFF. CDR3 nucleotide sequence: TGTGCCACCCCGGGGGTGGCTAGCGGGAGTGGGAGAGGGCCCGGGGAGCTGTTTTTT.